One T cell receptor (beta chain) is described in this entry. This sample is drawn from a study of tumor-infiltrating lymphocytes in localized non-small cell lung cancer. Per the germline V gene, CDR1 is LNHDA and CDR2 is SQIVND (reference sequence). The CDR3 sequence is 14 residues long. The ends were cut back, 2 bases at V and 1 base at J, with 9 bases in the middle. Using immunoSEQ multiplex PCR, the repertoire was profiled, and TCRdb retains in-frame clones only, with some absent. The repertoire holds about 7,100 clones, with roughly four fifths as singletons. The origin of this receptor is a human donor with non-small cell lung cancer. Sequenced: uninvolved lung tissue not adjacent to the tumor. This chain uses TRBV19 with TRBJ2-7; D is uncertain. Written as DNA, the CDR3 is TGTGCCAGTAGTATATTGGCCGCGTCCTACGAGCAGTACTTC. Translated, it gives CASSILAASYEQYF.